The 29 T cell receptor beta chains below were found in one sample sequenced in a study of shared clonotypes between healthy human individuals. Repertoires were generated with immunoSEQ multiplex PCR, while TCRdb's copy carries only in-frame clones and drops some. The sample has fewer than 2.5 million clones; roughly 93% are singletons. Sequencing was performed on naive CD4+ T cells from PBMCs. Subset noted: CD45RA+ positively selected. These receptor sequences come from a young man in good health. Some clones in this sample may be carry-over from other donors' samples.

The V and J genes are TRBV5-1 and TRBJ1-5; D remains ambiguous. The CDR3 is made up of 13 amino acids. V lost 0 bases and J 4 bases, leaving 5 bases between the germline ends. The germline V gene has CDR1 SGHRS and CDR2 YFSETQ. The DNA for the CDR3 is TGCGCCAGCAGCTTGGAGCAGAATCAGCCCCAGCATTTT. Translated: CASSLEQNQPQHF.

The chain uses TRBV7-9 and TRBJ1-4; TRBD1 aligns across 11 bases. Trimming cost V 4 bases and J 8 bases; bases outside gene matches: 3. The CDR3 extends over 14 amino acids. Germline-derived CDR1 and CDR2 are SEHNR and FQNEAQ (reference sequence). The CDR3 nucleotides are TGTGCCAGCAGCTGGGACAGGGGGATCGAAAAACTGTTTTTT. Translation gives CASSWDRGIEKLFF.

The CDR3 nucleotides read TGCGCCAGCAGGAAAGACAGACCTAATGAAAAACTGTTTTTT. Its protein is CASRKDRPNEKLFF. The rearrangement uses TRBV5-1 and TRBJ1-4; tentative D call: TRBD1 (5 bases). There are 14 residues in the CDR3. CDR1 is SGHRS, CDR2 YFSETQ, per germline. Trimming took off 5 bases at V and 3 bases at J, with 11 bases between the two ends. Supplemented by reference TRBV5-1 and TRBJ1-4, the full variable domain reads KAGVTQTPRYLIKTRGQQVTLSCSPISGHRSVSWYQQTPGQGLQFLFEYFSETQRNKGNFPGRFSGRQFSNSRSEMNVSTLELGDSALYLCASRKDRPNEKLFFGSGTQLSVL.

The chain carries TRBV7-8 and TRBJ1-1; 9 positions agree with TRBD1. J lost 3 bases, V lost 5 bases, and 22 bases had no gene match. The CDR3 sequence is 20 residues long. Germline V gene lookup returns CDR1 SGHVS and CDR2 FQNEAQ. The CDR3 is CASSHEPRTGTGSKYTEAFF. In DNA form, the CDR3 reads TGTGCCAGCAGCCACGAACCGAGGACCGGGACAGGGAGCAAGTACACTGAAGCTTTCTTT.

The chain is built from TRBV28 and TRBJ1-6; 10 bases are shared with TRBD1. This CDR3 is 14 amino acids long. Germline V gene data show CDR1 as MDHEN and CDR2 as SYDVKM. J lost 10 bases, V lost 5 bases, and 5 bases had no gene match. CDR3 bases: TGTGCCAGCAGTACCCGGGACAGGGGATCACCCCTCCACTTT. Residues: CASSTRDRGSPLHF.

J is TRBJ2-1 and V is TRBV19; no definite D call. The CDR3 spans 15 residues. Germline CDR1 and CDR2: LNHDA and SQIVND (reference sequence). V lost 0 bases to trimming and J lost 9 bases, with 15 bases between them. The CDR3 spells CASSIDHLLGREQFF. The CDR3, as DNA: TGTGCCAGTAGTATAGATCATTTATTGGGTCGTGAGCAGTTCTTC.

The rearrangement links TRBV5-5 to TRBJ2-3, with D perhaps matching TRBD1 or TRBD2 (5 bases each). V was clipped by 2 bases and J by 4 bases, with 17 bases between them. CDR3 length: 16 residues. From germline, CDR1 is SGHKS and CDR2 YYEKEE (reference sequence). CDR3 DNA: TGTGCCAGCAGCTTTCAGTCCGGGGCTGGGGCAGATACGCAGTATTTT. Amino acid sequence: CASSFQSGAGADTQYF.

Here the CDR3 DNA reads TGTGCCAGCTCAGCGGGACAGTACAATGAGCAGTTCTTC. This sequence encodes CASSAGQYNEQFF. V usage is TRBV18 and J usage is TRBJ2-1; D is perhaps TRBD1 (7 bases). The CDR3 runs to 13 residues. The V gene lost 5 bases and the J gene lost 4 bases, with 9 bases spanning the gap. CDR1 and CDR2 from the germline V gene are KGHSH and LQKENI.

This clone was seen only once. The chain employs TRBV19 and TRBJ2-2, with TRBD2 matching over 10 bases. V lost 1 base and J lost 7; bases outside the gene matches: 9. The germline V gene encodes CDR1 LNHDA and CDR2 SQIVND (reference sequence). The CDR3 spans 17 residues. The CDR3 sequence: CASSIVASGRRGGELFF. In DNA form, the CDR3 reads TGTGCCAGTAGTATAGTGGCTAGCGGGAGACGAGGCGGGGAGCTGTTTTTT.

The CDR3 loop reads CASSLTTSLTGELFF. Written as DNA, the CDR3 is TGCGCCAGCAGCCTTACAACCAGTTTAACCGGGGAGCTGTTTTTT. The chain carries TRBV5-1 and TRBJ2-2; D not certain. The V gene's germline CDR1 is SGHRS and CDR2 YFSETQ. CDR3 length equals 15 residues. V lost 4 bases and J 5 bases, leaving 15 bases between the germline ends. Full variable domain (outside the CDR3, taken from reference TRBV5-1 and TRBJ2-2): KAGVTQTPRYLIKTRGQQVTLSCSPISGHRSVSWYQQTPGQGLQFLFEYFSETQRNKGNFPGRFSGRQFSNSRSEMNVSTLELGDSALYLCASSLTTSLTGELFFGEGSRLTVL.

This clone was seen just once. This chain uses TRBV15 with TRBJ2-6; 9 bases match TRBD1. This CDR3 has 18 residues. CDR1 and CDR2 from the germline V gene are LNHNV and YYDKDF (reference sequence). V lost 5 bases, J lost 0 bases, and 8 bases stayed unmatched. Here the CDR3 reads CATSGQTGGNSGANVLTF. Here the CDR3 DNA reads TGTGCCACCAGCGGACAGACAGGGGGTAACTCTGGGGCCAACGTCCTGACTTTC.

This CDR3 reads CASSPQGLAGENEQFF. Written as DNA, the CDR3 is TGTGCCAGCAGCCCCCAAGGACTAGCGGGAGAGAATGAGCAGTTCTTC. J is TRBJ2-1 and V is TRBV7-3; 13 bases fit TRBD2. CDR1 SGHTA and CDR2 FQGTGA come from the germline V gene. The CDR3 totals 16 residues. The J segment lost 7 bases and the V segment lost 5 bases, leaving 8 bases of the junction unmatched.

V gene TRBV19 combines with J gene TRBJ2-7, with TRBD2 identical over 10 bases. Per germline, CDR1 LNHDA and CDR2 SQIVND (reference sequence). The CDR3 loop spans 14 amino acids. J gave up 4 bases and V 3 bases, and 3 bases lay outside the gene matches. The CDR3 region has the DNA TGTGCCAGTAGTATTCTAGCGGGAGAATACGAGCAGTACTTC. It is translated as CASSILAGEYEQYF.

Regarding this clone: Other nucleotide sequences in the sample specify the same CDR3. CDR3 protein: CAWNPGGGGYTF. The CDR3 bases are TGTGCCTGGAACCCAGGGGGCGGCGGCTACACCTTC. This sequence joins TRBV30 and TRBJ1-2; TRBD1 matches at 8 bases. The V segment lost 4 bases and the J segment 8 bases; nucleotides outside the gene matches: 6. This CDR3 comprises 12 residues. Germline loops: CDR1 GTSNPN, CDR2 SVGIG (reference sequence).

This chain uses TRBV28 with TRBJ2-7, with D tentatively TRBD2 (5 bases). The CDR3 is 13 residues long. The V and J ends lost 7 bases and 3 bases respectively, with 13 bases between them. Germline values: CDR1 MDHEN, CDR2 SYDVKM. The CDR3 reads CASTTSGIYEQYF. The CDR3, as DNA: TGTGCCAGCACCACTTCCGGGATCTACGAGCAGTACTTC.

This sequence joins TRBV7-8 and TRBJ1-5; 7 positions agree with TRBD1. CDR1 SGHVS and CDR2 FQNEAQ come from the germline V gene. There are 16 residues in the CDR3. With V trimmed by 1 base and J by 0 bases, 3 bases remained unmatched. CDR3 in DNA: TGTGCCAGCAGCTTAGAGGGACAGTATAGCAATCAGCCCCAGCATTTT. Translation: CASSLEGQYSNQPQHF.

This clone was found once. The rearrangement uses TRBV28 and TRBJ2-7, with unresolved D. V lost 8 bases and J 3 bases, leaving 11 bases between the germline ends. CDR3 length: 12 residues. Germline V gene lookup returns CDR1 MDHEN and CDR2 SYDVKM. CDR3 nucleotides: TGTGCCAGCCGATTGGGGTTCTACGAGCAGTACTTC. This gives the protein CASRLGFYEQYF.

The chain combines TRBV30 with TRBJ1-3; maybe TRBD1 (5 bases). The CDR3 covers 16 residues. CDR1 GTSNPN and CDR2 SVGIG come from the germline V gene (reference sequence). V was shortened by 1 base and J by 0 bases, with 13 bases between the two germline ends. The CDR3 nucleotides are TGTGCCTGGAGTGGGGGACGGTTCAGCTCTGGAAACACCATATATTTT. Its protein is CAWSGGRFSSGNTIYF.

V and J are TRBV29-1 and TRBJ2-1; no firm D call. V lost 3 bases and J lost 9, with 6 bases in between. CDR3 length: 10 amino acids. Germline lookup yields CDR1 SQVTM and CDR2 ANQGSEA. The CDR3 loop is CSVDLGEQFF. For the CDR3, the DNA is TGCAGCGTTGATCTCGGTGAGCAGTTCTTC.

This clone was observed a single time. The gene calls are TRBV28 and TRBJ2-7; 11 bases fit TRBD2. Germline V CDR1 and CDR2: MDHEN, SYDVKM. J gave up 4 bases and V 3 bases, and 8 bases lay outside the gene matches. The CDR3 loop spans 16 amino acids. CDR3 coding DNA: TGTGCCAGCAGTTTCCTGGGACTAGCGGAGGGGTACGAGCAGTACTTC. Translating it yields CASSFLGLAEGYEQYF. The whole variable domain, filled in from reference TRBV28 and TRBJ2-7, reads DVKVTQSSRYLVKRTGEKVFLECVQDMDHENMFWYRQDPGLGLRLIYFSYDVKMKEKGDIPEGYSVSREKKERFSLILESASTNQTSMYLCASSFLGLAEGYEQYFGPGTRLTVT.

Comment on this clone: The sample has other DNA sequences that encode this CDR3 too. In DNA, the CDR3 is TGTGCCAGCAGCTTTGGGACAGAAGGTGGCTACACCTTC. This translates into CASSFGTEGGYTF. This rearrangement joins TRBV7-8 to TRBJ1-2; 7 nucleotides align to TRBD1. From germline, CDR1 is SGHVS and CDR2 FQNEAQ. The length of the CDR3 is 13 residues. Trimming removed 3 bases from V and 7 bases from J; junction bases left unmatched: 5.

The chain combines TRBV6-5 with TRBJ2-5; D is perhaps TRBD1 (6 bases). V was pared by 4 bases and J by 2 bases, with 11 bases between. The CDR3 spans 14 residues. Germline V gene data show CDR1 as MNHEY and CDR2 as SVGAGI. CDR3 sequence reads: CASSSRGTQETQYF. CDR3 DNA sequence: TGTGCCAGCAGTTCCAGGGGTACTCAAGAGACCCAGTACTTC.

The gene calls are TRBV29-1 and TRBJ2-5; 8 bases align to TRBD1. J lost 0 bases, V lost 7 bases, and 4 bases had no gene match. CDR1 and CDR2 from the germline V gene are SQVTM and ANQGSEA. The length of the CDR3 is 13 residues. The CDR3 DNA is TGCAGCGCCGGACAGGGAAACCAAGAGACCCAGTACTTC. This gives the protein CSAGQGNQETQYF. Looking up the rest from reference TRBV29-1 and TRBJ2-5 gives the full variable domain: SAVISQKPSRDICQRGTSLTIQCQVDSQVTMMFWYRQQPGQSLTLIATANQGSEATYESGFVIDKFPISRPNLTFSTLTVSNMSPEDSSIYLCSAGQGNQETQYFGPGTRLLVL.

V is TRBV5-1 and J is TRBJ1-2; unclear D gene. Germline CDR1 is SGHRS and CDR2 is YFSETQ. Trimming removed 0 bases at V and 7 bases at J, with 13 bases between. This CDR3 is built from 14 residues. The CDR3 DNA follows: TGCGCCAGCAGCTTGGGAGGACCTATCGGTGGCTACACCTTC. Amino acid sequence: CASSLGGPIGGYTF.

The genes are TRBV28 and TRBJ2-2; D is tentatively TRBD1 or TRBD2 (5 bases each). The CDR3 runs to 17 residues. Germline assignment: CDR1 MDHEN and CDR2 SYDVKM. V dropped 5 bases and J dropped 7 bases, with 23 bases sitting between them. CDR3 loop: CASSPPTGRARIGELFF. The DNA for the CDR3 is TGTGCCAGCAGTCCCCCGACGGGACGGGCGAGGATCGGGGAGCTGTTTTTT.

The J gene is TRBJ2-1, the V gene TRBV11-2; D is unresolved. With 7 bases removed from V and 5 bases from J, the gap between germline ends came to 9 bases. Germline CDR1 SGHAT, CDR2 FQNNGV. The CDR3 runs to 12 residues. The CDR3 reads CASMGSDNEQFF. The CDR3 nucleotides are TGTGCCAGCATGGGGTCAGACAATGAGCAGTTCTTC.

The count of this clone is one. This chain connects TRBV6-6 to TRBJ1-5; D is unclear. The CDR3 totals 14 residues. CDR1 is MNHNY and CDR2 is SVGAGI in the germline V gene (reference sequence). V was shortened by 6 bases and J by 2 bases, with 11 bases between the two germline ends. As DNA, the CDR3 is TGTGCCAGCAGCTTTCCGGAAGGCAATCAGCCCCAGCATTTT. It specifies CASSFPEGNQPQHF.

This clone was seen once. J is TRBJ2-7 and V is TRBV27; D may be TRBD1 or TRBD2 (5 bases each). CDR3 length equals 13 residues. V lost 5 bases to trimming and J lost 5 bases, with 13 bases between them. Germline loops: CDR1 MNHEY, CDR2 SMNVEV (reference sequence). The CDR3 protein is CASSPLWGNEQYF. The DNA for the CDR3 is TGTGCCAGCAGTCCACTTTGGGGGAACGAGCAGTACTTC.

The chain employs TRBV30 and TRBJ2-6; D not resolved. Germline V gene data show CDR1 as GTSNPN and CDR2 as SVGIG (reference sequence). The ends were cut back, 2 bases at V and 0 bases at J, with 8 bases in the middle. The CDR3 contains 15 residues. CDR3 protein: CAWSSAASGANVLTF. The CDR3 nucleotides read TGTGCCTGGAGTTCGGCAGCCTCTGGGGCCAACGTCCTGACTTTC.